A selection of T cell receptor beta chains follows, all from one sample in a study of T cell changes during pregnancy in multiple sclerosis. Assay used: immunoSEQ multiplex PCR; TCRdb lists only in-frame clones, some missing. The data hold around 61,000 clones, with 87% observed a single time. The material sequenced was peripheral blood from another person, used as feeder cells. These receptors came from a human donor whose cells served as feeder cells for cultures in a pregnancy study. Each CDR3 is given with its conserved first and last residue. D genes are given only for firm matches. Expanded clones are given a class, and other clones once, few, many or no size at all.

V gene,D gene,CDR3 length,clone size,J gene,CDR3 DNA,CDR3 protein
TRBV30,NA,13,few,TRBJ1-3,TGTGCCTGGAGTGGGACGGCGCAAAGGACCATATATTTT,CAWSGTAQRTIYF
TRBV7-9,NA,14,NA,TRBJ2-2,TGTGCCAGCAGCACGTACAGGGACCCCGGGGAGCTGTTTTTT,CASSTYRDPGELFF
TRBV7-9,TRBD1,16,NA,TRBJ2-4,TGTGCCAGCAGCTTAGGACAGGGGATGGGCAAAAACATTCAGTACTTC,CASSLGQGMGKNIQYF
TRBV5-4,NA,14,NA,TRBJ1-1,TGTGCCAGCAGCTTGGGGTCGGGGAACACTGAAGCTTTCTTT,CASSLGSGNTEAFF
TRBV7-3,NA,11,NA,TRBJ1-1,TGTGCCAGCAGCTCCGGGGCTGAAGCTTTCTTT,CASSSGAEAFF
TRBV5-1,NA,13,NA,TRBJ2-3,TGCGCCAGCAGCTTGGGGCACACAGATACGCAGTATTTT,CASSLGHTDTQYF
TRBV30,TRBD1,13,NA,TRBJ2-7,TGTGCCTGGAGTGTAGGGCAGGGGGTAGAGCAGTACTTC,CAWSVGQGVEQYF
TRBV2,TRBD1,14,NA,TRBJ2-1,TGTGCCAGCAGTGACGGACAGGGTCAAAATGAGCAGTTCTTC,CASSDGQGQNEQFF
TRBV5-1,TRBD2,16,NA,TRBJ2-1,TGCGCCAGCACAAGATCACTAGCGGCAGGGAGCAATGAGCAGTTCTTC,CASTRSLAAGSNEQFF
TRBV19,TRBD1,14,NA,TRBJ2-7,TGTGCCAGTAGCCACGGACAGGGGACCTACGAGCAGTACTTC,CASSHGQGTYEQYF
TRBV7-2,NA,15,NA,TRBJ1-1,TGTGCCAGCAGCTTAGATCCGTCGCCGAACACTGAAGCTTTCTTT,CASSLDPSPNTEAFF
TRBV11-2,NA,13,NA,TRBJ1-2,TGTGCCAGCAGCCCTAGTACGGATGCTGGCTACACCTTC,CASSPSTDAGYTF
TRBV6-5,NA,14,NA,TRBJ1-1,TGTGCCAGCAGTCGGGGGGGCACGCGGAGCGAAGCTTTCTTT,CASSRGGTRSEAFF
TRBV19,TRBD1,15,NA,TRBJ2-5,TGTGCCAGTAGTATCGGCCCAGGGGGCCAAGAGACCCAGTACTTC,CASSIGPGGQETQYF
TRBV19,TRBD2,14,NA,TRBJ2-1,TGTGCCAGTAGTTCTAGCGGGAGGTACAATGAGCAGTTCTTC,CASSSSGRYNEQFF
TRBV28,TRBD1,19,once,TRBJ1-4,TGTGCCAGCAGTTTAGGGGACAGGGATTTCGGTTGGGATAATGAAAAACTGTTTTTT,CASSLGDRDFGWDNEKLFF
TRBV5-4,NA,13,NA,TRBJ2-5,TGTGCCAGCAGCTTGGGAGGACAAGAGACCCAGTACTTC,CASSLGGQETQYF
TRBV5-4,TRBD2,16,NA,TRBJ2-3,TGTGCCAGCAGCTCCGGACTAGCGGGAGTTACAGATACGCAGTATTTT,CASSSGLAGVTDTQYF
TRBV7-2,NA,15,NA,TRBJ1-1,TGTGCCAGCAGCCGGGGGGGACACCGGAACACTGAAGCTTTCTTT,CASSRGGHRNTEAFF
TRBV7-6,TRBD2,17,NA,TRBJ2-3,TGTGCCAGCAGCCGCCAACTAGCGGGAGGTCGGTCAGATACGCAGTATTTT,CASSRQLAGGRSDTQYF
TRBV29-1,NA,12,NA,TRBJ1-1,TGCAGCGCTACGACGGTATACACTGAAGCTTTCTTT,CSATTVYTEAFF
TRBV5-1,NA,15,once,TRBJ2-2,TGCGCCAGCAGCTTGGAGGCCAGATACACCGGGGAGCTGTTTTTT,CASSLEARYTGELFF
TRBV4-2,TRBD2,18,NA,TRBJ2-1,TGTGCCAGCAGCCAAGATCGCCTTAGCGGGGGGCCTTACAATGAGCAGTTCTTC,CASSQDRLSGGPYNEQFF
TRBV30,NA,12,NA,TRBJ1-2,TGTGCCTGTCCGGGCGGAGCCCCTCTCTACACCTTC,CACPGGAPLYTF
TRBV9,NA,13,NA,TRBJ2-5,TGTGCCAGCAGCGTAGACCCTTTGGGGACCCAGTACTTC,CASSVDPLGTQYF
TRBV2,TRBD1,13,NA,TRBJ2-5,TGTGCCAGCATTGAGACAGGGACGGGGACCCAGTACTTC,CASIETGTGTQYF
TRBV18,NA,15,few,TRBJ2-7,TGTGCCAGCTCACCACCGTCGTTGAAGGGATACGAGCAGTACTTC,CASSPPSLKGYEQYF
TRBV7-2,NA,15,NA,TRBJ1-4,TGTGCCAGCAGCCCCCAAAAAGTACCTAATGAAAAACTGTTTTTT,CASSPQKVPNEKLFF
TRBV7-8,TRBD2,16,NA,TRBJ2-1,TGTGCCAGCAGCTTAGAGGCGGGGGGAGGTGGGAATGAGCAGTTCTTC,CASSLEAGGGGNEQFF
TRBV11-2,NA,17,NA,TRBJ2-1,TGTGCCAGCAGCCAGAAGGGATGGGAGACCTTAAAGAATGAGCAGTTCTTC,CASSQKGWETLKNEQFF
TRBV13,NA,16,NA,TRBJ1-4,TGTGCCAGCAGCTTAGGATTGGTGGCAACTAATGAAAAACTGTTTTTT,CASSLGLVATNEKLFF
TRBV25-1,TRBD1,18,once,TRBJ1-2,TGTGCCAGCAGTGAATTCCCCCTGGCGTCCGGACAGGGGGATGGCTACACCTTC,CASSEFPLASGQGDGYTF
TRBV5-1,NA,17,NA,TRBJ2-1,TGCGCCAGCAGCCCATCAGCCGGACTCCACTCCTACAATGAGCAGTTCTTC,CASSPSAGLHSYNEQFF
TRBV23-1,NA,12,NA,TRBJ1-2,TGCGCCAGCAGTCAAGCCCCCTATGGCTACACCTTC,CASSQAPYGYTF
TRBV19,NA,14,NA,TRBJ1-5,TGTGCCAGTAAACCCCTGGGGGGCGAAGAGCCCCAGCATTTT,CASKPLGGEEPQHF
TRBV11-1,TRBD2,14,NA,TRBJ2-4,TGTGCCAGCAGGGACCTAGCGGGCAAAAACATTCAGTACTTC,CASRDLAGKNIQYF
TRBV5-1,NA,15,NA,TRBJ1-4,TGCGCCAGCAGCCCCTCAGGAGCAACTAATGAAAAACTGTTTTTT,CASSPSGATNEKLFF
TRBV18,NA,14,NA,TRBJ1-2,TGTGCCAGCTCACCTGACGGCTCCTTCTATGGCTACACCTTC,CASSPDGSFYGYTF
TRBV28,NA,15,NA,TRBJ1-2,TGTGCCAGCAACGGTCCGGGGGGGAGGAAGAGTGGCTACACCTTC,CASNGPGGRKSGYTF
TRBV7-9,NA,15,NA,TRBJ1-2,TGTGCCAGCAGCTTTCCCTCAACCTTCTCCTATGGCTACACCTTC,CASSFPSTFSYGYTF
TRBV4-1,NA,15,once,TRBJ1-4,TGCGCCAGCAGCCATCCGCCCGGGGGCATGGAAAAACTGTTTTTT,CASSHPPGGMEKLFF
TRBV11-3,TRBD1,16,NA,TRBJ2-2,TGTGCCAGCAGCTTACAGGGGGATGAAGGCACCGGGGAGCTGTTTTTT,CASSLQGDEGTGELFF
TRBV7-2,NA,12,NA,TRBJ2-1,TGTGCCAGCAGCTTATCCTTTGCTGAGCAGTTCTTC,CASSLSFAEQFF
TRBV14,NA,18,NA,TRBJ1-5,TGTGCCAGCAGCCCCGACCCTCTACCGGGACGAAAATATCAGCCCCAGCATTTT,CASSPDPLPGRKYQPQHF
TRBV9,TRBD2,20,NA,TRBJ2-3,TGTGCCAGCAGCGTAAAAGCCCCTAGCGGGGGATACTTTAGCACAGATACGCAGTATTTT,CASSVKAPSGGYFSTDTQYF
TRBV5-1,NA,18,once,TRBJ1-3,TGCGCCAGCAGCTTGGATCCGGGCCCTACGAGCTCTGGAAACACCATATATTTT,CASSLDPGPTSSGNTIYF
TRBV5-1,TRBD2,18,NA,TRBJ2-2,TGCGCCAGCAGCCCGCTAGGAGCGGGAGGAGCGAACACCGGGGAGCTGTTTTTT,CASSPLGAGGANTGELFF
TRBV25-1,NA,15,NA,TRBJ1-2,TGTGCCAGCAGTGTTGCAGGGACGGACCCCTATGGCTACACCTTC,CASSVAGTDPYGYTF
TRBV2,TRBD2,18,NA,TRBJ2-1,TGTGCCAGCTCCCCGGCGGGACTAGCGGGGGGGCTGAACAATGAGCAGTTCTTC,CASSPAGLAGGLNNEQFF
TRBV4-3,NA,15,NA,TRBJ2-3,TGCGCCAGCAGCCAGGAGTTGGGGAGCGCAGATACGCAGTATTTT,CASSQELGSADTQYF